Presented here are 2 T cell receptor beta chains from one specimen sequenced in a study of naive and memory T cell subsets. Four PCR rounds used nested alpha and beta constant region primers plus the SP2 primer. TCRdb analysed the 5' RACE reads with MiXCR anew, one entry per CDR3 protein. The sample has tens of thousands of distinct CDR3 sequences; 6.5% to 8.5% are singletons. A UMI-containing oligonucleotide was joined by 3' ligation to the TCR cDNA template. These receptors originate from a female donor in good health.

This clonotype was seen at least ten times. The chain links TRBV6-5 to TRBJ1-1; D perhaps matches TRBD1 (5 bases). Germline CDR1 reads MNHEY; CDR2 reads SVGAGI. The V end lost 5 bases, the J end lost 1 base, and 14 bases lay between the germline ends. The CDR3 spans 15 residues. CDR3 nucleotide sequence: TGTGCCAGCAGTCTCTTGGGACGCCCGAACACTGAAGCTTTCTTT. Protein product: CASSLLGRPNTEAFF.

The sample holds a few counts of this clonotype. The V gene is TRBV7-3, the J gene TRBJ2-3, with D possibly being TRBD1 or TRBD2 (5 bases each). CDR3 size: 13 residues. Germline values: CDR1 SGHTA, CDR2 FQGTGA. V lost 5 bases, J lost 10 bases, and 16 bases lay in between. This CDR3 reads CASSGGRPSAQYF. For the CDR3, the DNA is TGTGCCAGCAGCGGGGGTAGGCCGTCCGCGCAGTATTTT.